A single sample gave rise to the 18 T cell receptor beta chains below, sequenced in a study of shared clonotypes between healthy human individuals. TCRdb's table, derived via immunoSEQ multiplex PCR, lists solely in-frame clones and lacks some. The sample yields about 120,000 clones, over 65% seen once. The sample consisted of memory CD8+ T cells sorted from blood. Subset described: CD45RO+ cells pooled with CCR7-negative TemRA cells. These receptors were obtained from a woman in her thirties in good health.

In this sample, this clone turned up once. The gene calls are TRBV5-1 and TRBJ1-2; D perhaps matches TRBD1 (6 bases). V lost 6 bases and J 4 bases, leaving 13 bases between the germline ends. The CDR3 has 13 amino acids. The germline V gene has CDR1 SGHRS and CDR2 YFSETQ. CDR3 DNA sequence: TGCGCCAGCACCGTGACAGGTGCCTATGGCTACACCTTC. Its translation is CASTVTGAYGYTF.

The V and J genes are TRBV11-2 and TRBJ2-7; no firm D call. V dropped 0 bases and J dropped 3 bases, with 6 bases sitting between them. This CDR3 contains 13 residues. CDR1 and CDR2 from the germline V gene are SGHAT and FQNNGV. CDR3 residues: CASSLDPRYEQYF. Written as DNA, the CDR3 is TGTGCCAGCAGCTTAGATCCCCGCTACGAGCAGTACTTC.

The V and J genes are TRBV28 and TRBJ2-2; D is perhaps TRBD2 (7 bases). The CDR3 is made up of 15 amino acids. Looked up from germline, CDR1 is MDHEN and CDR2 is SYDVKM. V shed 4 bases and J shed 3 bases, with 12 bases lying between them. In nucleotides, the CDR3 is TGTGCCAGCAGTTCGGGGGGCAGGTACACCGGGGAGCTGTTTTTT. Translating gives CASSSGGRYTGELFF.

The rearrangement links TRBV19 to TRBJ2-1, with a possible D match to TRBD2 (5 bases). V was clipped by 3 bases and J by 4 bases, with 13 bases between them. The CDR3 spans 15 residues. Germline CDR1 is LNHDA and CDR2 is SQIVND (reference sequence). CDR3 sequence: CASSMDLAQYNEQFF. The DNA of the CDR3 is TGTGCCAGTAGTATGGATCTAGCCCAATACAATGAGCAGTTCTTC.

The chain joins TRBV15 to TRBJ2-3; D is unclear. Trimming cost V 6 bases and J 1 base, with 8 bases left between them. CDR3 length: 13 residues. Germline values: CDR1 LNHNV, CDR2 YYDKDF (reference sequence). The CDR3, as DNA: TGTGCCACCAGTGCGGTCGGCACAGATACGCAGTATTTT. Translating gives CATSAVGTDTQYF.

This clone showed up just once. CDR3 loop: CASSLADSGPYEQYF. The CDR3 nucleotides are TGTGCCAGCAGCTTGGCGGATAGCGGGCCGTACGAGCAGTACTTC. The rearrangement links TRBV5-6 to TRBJ2-7, with 7 bases fitting TRBD2. V dropped 0 bases and J dropped 4; count of bases not matched to a gene: 7. Germline CDR1 and CDR2: SGHDT and YYEEEE. CDR3 length equals 15 residues.

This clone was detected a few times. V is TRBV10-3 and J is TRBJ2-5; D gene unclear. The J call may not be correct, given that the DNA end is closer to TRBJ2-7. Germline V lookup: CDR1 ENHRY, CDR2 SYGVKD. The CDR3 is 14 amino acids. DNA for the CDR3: TGTGCCATCAGTGAGGAGGAGAGCTCCTACGAGCAGTACTTC. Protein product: CAISEEESSYEQYF.

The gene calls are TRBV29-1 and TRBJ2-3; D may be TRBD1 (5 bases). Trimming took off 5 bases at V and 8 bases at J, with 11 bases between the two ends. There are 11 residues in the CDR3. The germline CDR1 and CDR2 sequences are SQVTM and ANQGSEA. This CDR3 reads CSVPEGATQYF. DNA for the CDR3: TGCAGCGTTCCAGAAGGGGCTACGCAGTATTTT.

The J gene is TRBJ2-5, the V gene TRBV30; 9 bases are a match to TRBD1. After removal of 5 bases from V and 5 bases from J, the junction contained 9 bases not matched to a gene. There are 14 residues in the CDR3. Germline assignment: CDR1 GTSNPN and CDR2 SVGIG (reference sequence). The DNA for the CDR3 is TGTGCCTGGGCGTCCGGGACAGGGTGGGAGACCCAGTACTTC. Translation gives CAWASGTGWETQYF.

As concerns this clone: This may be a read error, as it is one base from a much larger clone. The CDR3 DNA is TGTGCCAGCAGCTCCGGTCCGAACTACGAGCAGTACTTC. This translates into CASSSGPNYEQYF. The J gene is TRBJ2-7, the V gene TRBV7-8; D gene ambiguous. CDR3 size: 13 residues. Trimming stripped 4 bases from V and 3 bases from J, with 10 bases between. Germline V gene lookup returns CDR1 SGHVS and CDR2 FQNEAQ.

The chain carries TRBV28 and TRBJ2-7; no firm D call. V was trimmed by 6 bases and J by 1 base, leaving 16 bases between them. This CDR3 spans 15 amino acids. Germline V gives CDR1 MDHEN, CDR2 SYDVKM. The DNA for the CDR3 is TGTGCCAGCAGCCTCACACCCTCCATTTCCTACGAGCAGTACTTC. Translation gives CASSLTPSISYEQYF.

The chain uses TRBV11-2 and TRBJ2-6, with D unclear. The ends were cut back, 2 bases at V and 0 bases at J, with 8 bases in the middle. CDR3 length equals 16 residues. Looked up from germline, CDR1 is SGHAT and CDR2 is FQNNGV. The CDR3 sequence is CASSLQPPSGANVLTF. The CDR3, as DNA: TGTGCCAGCAGCTTACAGCCCCCCTCTGGGGCCAACGTCCTGACTTTC.

CDR3 sequence reads: CASSLRDTYTGELFF. CDR3 in DNA: TGTGCCAGCAGTTTACGGGACACCTACACCGGGGAGCTGTTTTTT. The genes are TRBV27 and TRBJ2-2, with a possible D match to TRBD1 (6 bases). V lost 2 bases and J lost 3, with 10 bases in between. CDR1 is MNHEY, CDR2 SMNVEV, per germline (reference sequence). The length of the CDR3 is 15 residues.

CDR3 sequence (DNA): TGCGCCAGCAGTGAGGGGGCAGGGGAAGCAGATACGCAGTATTTT. Translation gives CASSEGAGEADTQYF. This rearrangement joins TRBV10-1 to TRBJ2-3; D is perhaps TRBD1 (6 bases). V lost 2 bases, J lost 4 bases, and 13 bases lay in between. This CDR3 has 15 residues. CDR1 and CDR2 from the germline V gene are WNHNN and SYGVQD (reference sequence).

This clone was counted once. This CDR3 is CASSLTDRGTEAFF. The CDR3 nucleotides read TGTGCCAGCAGTTTAACGGACAGGGGTACTGAAGCTTTCTTT. This rearrangement joins TRBV27 to TRBJ1-1; 9 positions match TRBD1. V shed 2 bases and J 5 bases; nucleotides not matched to a gene: 3. Germline V CDR1 and CDR2: MNHEY, SMNVEV (reference sequence). This CDR3 region has 14 residues.

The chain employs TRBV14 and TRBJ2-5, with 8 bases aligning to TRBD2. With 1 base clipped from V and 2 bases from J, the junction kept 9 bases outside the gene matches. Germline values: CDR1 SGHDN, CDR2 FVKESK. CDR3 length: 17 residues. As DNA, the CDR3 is TGTGCCAGCAGCCAAGTGGCGGCTAGCGGGCTTCAAGAGACCCAGTACTTC. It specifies CASSQVAASGLQETQYF.

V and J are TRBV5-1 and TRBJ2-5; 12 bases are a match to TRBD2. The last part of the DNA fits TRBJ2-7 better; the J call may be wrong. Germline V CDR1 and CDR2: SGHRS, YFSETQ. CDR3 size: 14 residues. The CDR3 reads CASASGTSGLEQYF. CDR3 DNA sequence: TGCGCCAGCGCATCCGGGACTAGCGGGCTCGAGCAGTACTTC.

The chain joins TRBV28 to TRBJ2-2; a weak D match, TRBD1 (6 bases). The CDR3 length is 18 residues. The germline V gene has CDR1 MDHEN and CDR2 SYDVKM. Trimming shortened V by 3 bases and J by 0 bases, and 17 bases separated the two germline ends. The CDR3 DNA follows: TGTGCCAGCAGTTTCTCGTTAAAGGACAGTCCGAACACCGGGGAGCTGTTTTTT. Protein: CASSFSLKDSPNTGELFF.